This T cell receptor beta chain was captured by sequencing in a study of response to subunit inactivated influenza vaccine. This CDR3 spans 16 amino acids. In regard to this clonotype: Antigen specificity is unknown.

One entry per CDR3 protein results from TCRdb running MiXCR on the RT-PCR reads. The sample gives under 200,000 distinct CDR3 sequences, 9.5% to 13% of which show up once; roughly an eighth is in the top ten. General study points: That few new T cells are recruited by each seasonal influenza vaccination was the authors' suggestion.

The V and J genes are TRBV21-1 and TRBJ2-5; no DNA check was done on the table's D call, TRBD1. TRBV21-1 is an annotated pseudogene. The receptor was isolated from a man over 45 who received an inactivated influenza vaccine. Sequencing was performed on non-naive T cells sorted from PBMCs, taken roughly 6 weeks after vaccination. The CDR3 spells CASSKLVSGQWETQYF. The CDR3 DNA sequence: TGTGCCAGCAGCAAATTGGTGTCGGGTCAGTGGGAGACCCAGTACTTC.